This TCR beta chain came from a study of cytomegalovirus exposure and HLA in healthy donors. Generated by immunoSEQ multiplex PCR, the TCRdb table keeps only in-frame clones and is missing some. Among approximately 150,000 clones listed, around 90% were seen once. V trimming: 6 bases; J trimming: 5 bases; junction bases outside the gene matches: 8. This CDR3 has 15 amino acids. CDR1 and CDR2 (germline): SNHLY, FYNNEI. The source material was PBMCs. This TCR came from a woman aged 18-30 years in good health and CMV-seropositive. The V gene is TRBV2, the J gene TRBJ1-4; 8 bases map to TRBD1. CDR3 coding DNA: TGTGCCAGCAGAGCCTCGGGACAGGACAATGAAAAACTGTTTTTT. Translation: CASRASGQDNEKLFF. Full variable domain (rest looked up from reference TRBV2 and TRBJ1-4): EPEVTQTPSHQVTQMGQEVILRCVPISNHLYFYWYRQILGQKVEFLVSFYNNEISEKSEIFDDQFSVERPDGSNFTLKIRSTKLEDSAMYFCASRASGQDNEKLFFGSGTQLSVL.